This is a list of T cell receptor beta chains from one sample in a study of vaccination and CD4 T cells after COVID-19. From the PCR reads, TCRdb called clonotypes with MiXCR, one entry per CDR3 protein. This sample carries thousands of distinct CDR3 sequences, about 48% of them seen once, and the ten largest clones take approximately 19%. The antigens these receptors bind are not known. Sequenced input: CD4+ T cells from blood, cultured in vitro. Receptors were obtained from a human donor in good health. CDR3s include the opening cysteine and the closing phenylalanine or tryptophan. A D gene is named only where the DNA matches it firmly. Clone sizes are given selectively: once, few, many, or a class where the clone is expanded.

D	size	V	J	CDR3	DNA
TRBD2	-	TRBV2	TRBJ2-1	CASSASGGHYNEQFF	TGTGCCAGCAGTGCCAGCGGGGGACATTACAATGAGCAGTTCTTC
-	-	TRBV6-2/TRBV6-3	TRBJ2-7	CASSKAGGEQYF	TGTGCCAGCAGTAAAGCCGGGGGCGAGCAGTACTTC
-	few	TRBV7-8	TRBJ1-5	CASSLRTDQPQHF	TGTGCCAGCAGCTTACGGACCGATCAGCCCCAGCATTTT
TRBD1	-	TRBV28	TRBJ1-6	CASSFFQGGSPLHF	TGTGCCAGCAGTTTCTTTCAGGGGGGTTCACCCCTCCACTTT
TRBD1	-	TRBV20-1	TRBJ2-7	CSARTGTGIYEQYF	TGCAGTGCTAGGACCGGGACAGGGATTTACGAGCAGTACTTC
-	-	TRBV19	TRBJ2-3	CASSKGGGSYFEDTQYF	TGTGCCAGTAGTAAGGGGGGGGGTAGCTATTTTGAAGATACGCAGTATTTT
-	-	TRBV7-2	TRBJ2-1	CASNQAGGPEQFF	TGTGCCAGCAACCAGGCGGGTGGCCCTGAGCAGTTCTTC
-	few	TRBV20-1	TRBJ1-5	CSARVGRGVFNQPQHF	TGCAGTGCTAGAGTTGGCAGGGGAGTGTTCAATCAGCCCCAGCATTTT
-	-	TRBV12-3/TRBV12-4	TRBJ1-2	CASSSRHREGYGYTF	TGTGCCAGCAGTTCTCGTCACAGGGAAGGATATGGCTACACCTTC
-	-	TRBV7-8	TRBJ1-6	CASKDSPNSPLHF	TGTGCCAGCAAGGACAGCCCTAATTCACCCCTCCACTTT
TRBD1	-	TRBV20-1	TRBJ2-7	CSARKDRVLGEQYF	TGCAGTGCTAGGAAGGACAGGGTTTTGGGGGAGCAGTACTTC
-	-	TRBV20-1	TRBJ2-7	CSSARGSSYEQYF	TGCAGCAGTGCTAGGGGCAGCTCCTACGAGCAGTACTTC
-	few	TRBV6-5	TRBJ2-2	CASSYSRQVPTGELFF	TGTGCCAGCAGTTACTCGCGGCAGGTCCCCACCGGGGAGCTGTTTTTT
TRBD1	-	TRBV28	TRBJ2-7	CASSSTGTGFGYEQYF	TGTGCCAGCAGTTCCACCGGGACAGGGTTCGGCTACGAGCAGTACTTC
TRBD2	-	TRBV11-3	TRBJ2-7	CASSPGLAGNEQYF	TGTGCCAGCAGCCCCGGACTAGCGGGAAACGAGCAGTACTTC
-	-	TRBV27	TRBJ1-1	CASSFLGGRNTEAFF	TGTGCCAGCAGTTTTCTAGGAGGACGGAACACTGAAGCTTTCTTT
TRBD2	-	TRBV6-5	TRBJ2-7	CASSYSNLLAGAYEQYF	TGTGCCAGCAGTTACTCGAATTTACTAGCGGGGGCCTACGAGCAGTACTTC
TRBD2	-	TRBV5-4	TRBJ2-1	CASSLGTSGRISYNEQFF	TGTGCCAGCAGCTTGGGGACTAGCGGGAGGATCTCCTACAATGAGCAGTTCTTC
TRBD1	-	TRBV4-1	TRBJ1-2	CASSQLGQLNGYTF	TGCGCCAGCAGCCAACTGGGACAGCTAAATGGCTACACCTTC
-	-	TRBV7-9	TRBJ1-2	CASSLYPGRAVYTF	TGTGCCAGCAGCTTATACCCCGGCAGGGCAGTCTACACCTTC
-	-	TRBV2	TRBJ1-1	CASKTHGTEAFF	TGTGCCAGCAAGACGCACGGCACTGAAGCTTTCTTT
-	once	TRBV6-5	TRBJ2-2	CASSYSWTAGQGTGELFF	TGTGCCAGCAGTTACTCCTGGACTGCAGGGCAAGGCACCGGGGAGCTGTTTTTT
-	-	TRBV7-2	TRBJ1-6	CASSLYTYSPLHF	TGTGCCAGCAGCTTATACACTTATTCACCCCTCCACTTT
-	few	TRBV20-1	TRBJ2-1	CSARDSGASSYNEQFF	TGCAGTGCTAGAGATTCCGGGGCCAGCTCCTACAATGAGCAGTTCTTC
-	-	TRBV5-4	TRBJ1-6	CASSSFGVENSPLHF	TGTGCCAGCAGCTCCTTCGGGGTTGAAAATTCACCCCTCCACTTT
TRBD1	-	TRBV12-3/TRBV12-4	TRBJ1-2	CASRWTGNGNYGYTF	TGTGCCAGCAGATGGACAGGGAATGGTAACTATGGCTACACCTTC
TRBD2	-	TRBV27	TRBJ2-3	CASSQGWGGSTDTQYF	TGTGCCAGCAGCCAAGGGTGGGGGGGGAGCACAGATACGCAGTATTTT
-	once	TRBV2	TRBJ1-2	CASSELSVNYGYTF	TGTGCCAGCAGTGAACTTTCCGTTAACTATGGCTACACCTTC
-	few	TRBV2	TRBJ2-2	CASQYSQNTGELFF	TGTGCCAGCCAGTACAGTCAGAACACCGGGGAGCTGTTTTTT
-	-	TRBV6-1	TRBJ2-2	CASSETGEAGELFF	TGTGCCAGCAGTGAAACAGGGGAGGCGGGGGAGCTGTTTTTT
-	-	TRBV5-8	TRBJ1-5	CASSLDRYSNQPQHF	TGTGCCAGCAGCTTGGATCGGTATAGCAATCAGCCCCAGCATTTT
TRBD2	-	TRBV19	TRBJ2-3	CASSLRTSNTDTQYF	TGTGCCAGTAGCCTAAGGACTAGCAACACAGATACGCAGTATTTT
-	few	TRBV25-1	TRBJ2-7	CASSNLGAGSSYEQYF	TGTGCCAGCAGTAATTTGGGCGCAGGGAGCTCCTACGAGCAGTACTTC
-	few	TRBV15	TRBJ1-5	CATSSVIYDQPQHF	TGTGCCACCAGCAGTGTTATTTACGATCAGCCCCAGCATTTT
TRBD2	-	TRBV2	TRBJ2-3	CAGGPSGSADTQYF	TGTGCCGGAGGACCTAGCGGGAGCGCAGATACGCAGTATTTT
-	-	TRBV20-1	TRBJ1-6	CSARTGNNSPLHF	TGCAGTGCTAGAACAGGGAATAATTCACCCCTCCACTTT
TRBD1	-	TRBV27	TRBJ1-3	CAGSVPGQGGGNTIYF	TGTGCCGGAAGTGTACCGGGACAGGGGGGAGGAAACACCATATATTTT
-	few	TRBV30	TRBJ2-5	CAWSVVMGTQYF	TGTGCCTGGAGTGTAGTAATGGGAACCCAGTACTTC
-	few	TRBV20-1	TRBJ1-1	CSVPGRRNTEAFF	TGCAGTGTCCCGGGACGGAGGAACACTGAAGCTTTCTTT
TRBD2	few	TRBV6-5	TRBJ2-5	CASSSTPPGLVGETQYF	TGTGCCAGCAGTTCCACTCCTCCGGGACTAGTGGGGGAGACCCAGTACTTC
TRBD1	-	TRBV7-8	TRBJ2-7	CASSSSRTGTPYEQYF	TGTGCCAGCAGCTCCTCCCGGACAGGGACCCCCTACGAGCAGTACTTC
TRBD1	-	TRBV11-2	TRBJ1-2	CASSRRQGTYGYTF	TGTGCCAGCAGCCGACGACAGGGAACCTATGGCTACACCTTC
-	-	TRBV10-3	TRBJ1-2	CAISESILRDYGYTF	TGTGCCATCAGTGAGTCGATACTGCGAGACTATGGCTACACCTTC
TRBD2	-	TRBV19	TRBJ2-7	CASKGLAGVGEQYF	TGTGCCAGTAAGGGACTAGCGGGAGTCGGCGAGCAGTACTTC
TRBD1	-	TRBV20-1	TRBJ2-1	CSAAPLNRGPYNEQFF	TGCAGTGCTGCACCCCTGAACAGGGGCCCCTACAATGAGCAGTTCTTC
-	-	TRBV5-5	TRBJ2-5	CASSLGPTHQETQYF	TGTGCCAGCAGCTTGGGGCCAACGCACCAAGAGACCCAGTACTTC
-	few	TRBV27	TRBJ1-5	CASSSYSGGQPQHF	TGTGCCAGCAGTTCGTACAGCGGGGGTCAGCCCCAGCATTTT
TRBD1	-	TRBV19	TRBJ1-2	CASSIRTGRGRGYGYTF	TGTGCCAGTAGTATAAGGACAGGGAGAGGACGAGGCTATGGCTACACCTTC
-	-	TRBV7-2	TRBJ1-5	CASSFVHNQPQHF	TGTGCCAGCAGCTTCGTCCATAATCAGCCCCAGCATTTT
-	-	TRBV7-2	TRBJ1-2	CASSWTEANYGYTF	TGTGCCAGCAGCTGGACAGAAGCTAACTATGGCTACACCTTC
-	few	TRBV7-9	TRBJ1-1	CASSFPLWETGGGDTEAFF	-
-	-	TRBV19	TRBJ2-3	CASSTGRGRSHTDTQYF	TGTGCCAGTAGTACTGGGCGGGGCAGGTCGCACACAGATACGCAGTATTTT
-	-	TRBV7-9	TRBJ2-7	CASSLGGVFGEQYF	TGTGCCAGCAGCTTAGGTGGGGTATTTGGGGAGCAGTACTTC
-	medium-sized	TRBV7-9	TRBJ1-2	CASSSLGGRRDGYTF	TGTGCCAGCAGCTCCTTGGGGGGGCGCAGGGATGGCTACACCTTC
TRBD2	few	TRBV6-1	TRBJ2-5	CASREAGSQETQYF	TGTGCCAGCAGGGAAGCGGGAAGTCAAGAGACCCAGTACTTC
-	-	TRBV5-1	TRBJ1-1	CASSLVQGLRTEAFF	TGCGCCAGCAGCTTGGTTCAGGGACTACGGACTGAAGCTTTCTTT
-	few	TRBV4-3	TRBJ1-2	CASSQSGLYGYTF	TGCGCCAGCAGCCAATCAGGCCTGTATGGCTACACCTTC
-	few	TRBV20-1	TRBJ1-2	CSASGAGRSNYGYTF	TGCAGTGCTAGTGGGGCAGGACGATCTAACTATGGCTACACCTTC